The T cell receptor beta chain described here comes from a study of cytomegalovirus exposure and HLA in healthy donors. V was clipped by 4 bases and J by 4 bases, with 13 bases between them. The CDR3 totals 15 residues. Looked up from germline, CDR1 is LNHDA and CDR2 is SQIVND (reference sequence). PCR amplification relied on 60 Vbeta primers (plus 13 Jbeta primers). Repertoires were generated with immunoSEQ multiplex PCR, while TCRdb's copy carries only in-frame clones and drops some. The table shows around 190,000 clones, with about 84% occurring only once. The sequenced sample was PBMCs. The clonotype comes from a woman aged 30 to 39 in good health and CMV-seropositive. V usage is TRBV19 and J usage is TRBJ2-2; TRBD1 might be the D (6 bases). CDR3: CASSTDRSATGELFF. In nucleotides, the CDR3 is TGTGCCAGTAGTACGGACAGAAGCGCCACCGGGGAGCTGTTTTTT.